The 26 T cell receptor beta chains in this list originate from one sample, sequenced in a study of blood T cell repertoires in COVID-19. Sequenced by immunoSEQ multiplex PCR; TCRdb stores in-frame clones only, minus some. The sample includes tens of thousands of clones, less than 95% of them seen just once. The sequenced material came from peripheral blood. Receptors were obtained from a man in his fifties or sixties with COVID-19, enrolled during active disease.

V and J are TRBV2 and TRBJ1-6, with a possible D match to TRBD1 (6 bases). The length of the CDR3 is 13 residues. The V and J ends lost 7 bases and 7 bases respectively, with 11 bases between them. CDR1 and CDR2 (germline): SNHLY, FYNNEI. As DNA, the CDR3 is TGTGCCAGCACGGGACACGGAAATTCACCCCTCCACTTT. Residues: CASTGHGNSPLHF.

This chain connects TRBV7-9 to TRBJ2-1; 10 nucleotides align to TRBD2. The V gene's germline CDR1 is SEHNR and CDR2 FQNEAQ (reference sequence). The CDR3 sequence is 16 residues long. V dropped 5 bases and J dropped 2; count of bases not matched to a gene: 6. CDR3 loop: CASSRTLAGAYNEQFF. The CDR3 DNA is TGTGCCAGCAGCCGGACGCTAGCGGGAGCCTACAATGAGCAGTTCTTC.

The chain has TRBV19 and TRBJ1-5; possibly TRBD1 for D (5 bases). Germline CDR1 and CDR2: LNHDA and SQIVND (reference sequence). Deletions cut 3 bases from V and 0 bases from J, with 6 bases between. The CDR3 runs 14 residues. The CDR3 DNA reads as TGTGCCAGTAGTATTCAGGGTAGCAATCAGCCCCAGCATTTT. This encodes CASSIQGSNQPQHF.

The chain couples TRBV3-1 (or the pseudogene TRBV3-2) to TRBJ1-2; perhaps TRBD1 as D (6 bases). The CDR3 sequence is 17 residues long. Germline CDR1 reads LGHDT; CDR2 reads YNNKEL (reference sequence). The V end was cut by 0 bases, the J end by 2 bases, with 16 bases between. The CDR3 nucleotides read TGTGCCAGCAGCCAAGAGAGCCGACAGGAAAAGAACTATGGCTACACCTTC. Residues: CASSQESRQEKNYGYTF.

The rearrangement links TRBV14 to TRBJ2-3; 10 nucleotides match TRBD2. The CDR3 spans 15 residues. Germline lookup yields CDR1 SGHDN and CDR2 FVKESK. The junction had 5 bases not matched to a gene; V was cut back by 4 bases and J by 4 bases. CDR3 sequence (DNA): TGTGCCAGCAGCCCCCAGCGGGAGGGCGCAGATACGCAGTATTTT. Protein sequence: CASSPQREGADTQYF.

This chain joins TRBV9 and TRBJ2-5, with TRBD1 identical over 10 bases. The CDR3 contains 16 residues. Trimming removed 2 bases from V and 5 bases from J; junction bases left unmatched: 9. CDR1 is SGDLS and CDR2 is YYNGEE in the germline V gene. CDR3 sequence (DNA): TGTGCCAGCAGCGTTGGGGGGCTGACAGGGGGCGAGACCCAGTACTTC. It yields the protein CASSVGGLTGGETQYF. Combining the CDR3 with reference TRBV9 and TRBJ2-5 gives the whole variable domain DSGVTQTPKHLITATGQRVTLRCSPRSGDLSVYWYQQSLDQGLQFLIQYYNGEERAKGNILERFSAQQFPDLHSELNLSSLELGDSALYFCASSVGGLTGGETQYFGPGTRLLVL.

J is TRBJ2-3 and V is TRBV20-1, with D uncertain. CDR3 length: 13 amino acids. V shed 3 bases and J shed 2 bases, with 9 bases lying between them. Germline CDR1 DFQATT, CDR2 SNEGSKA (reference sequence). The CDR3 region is CSASDSLTDTQYF. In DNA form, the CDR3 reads TGCAGTGCTAGTGATTCTCTCACAGATACGCAGTATTTT.

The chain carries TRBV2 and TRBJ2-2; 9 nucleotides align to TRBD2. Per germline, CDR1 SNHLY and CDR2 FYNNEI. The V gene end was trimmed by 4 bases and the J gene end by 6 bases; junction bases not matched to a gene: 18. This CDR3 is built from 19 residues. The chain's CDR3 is CASSAVMTSGTKGPGELFF. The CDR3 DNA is TGTGCCAGCAGTGCTGTCATGACTAGCGGCACCAAAGGTCCCGGGGAGCTGTTTTTT.

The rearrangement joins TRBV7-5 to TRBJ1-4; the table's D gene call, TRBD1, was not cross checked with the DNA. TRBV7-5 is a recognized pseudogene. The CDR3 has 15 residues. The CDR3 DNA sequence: TGTGTCAGAAGCCTCAATACAGGGGTTAATGAAAAACTGTTTTTT. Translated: CVRSLNTGVNEKLFF.

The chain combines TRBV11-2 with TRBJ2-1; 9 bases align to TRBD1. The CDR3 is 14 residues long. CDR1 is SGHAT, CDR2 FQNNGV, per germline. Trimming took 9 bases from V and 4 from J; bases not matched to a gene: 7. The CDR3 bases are TGTGCCAGTACGAGTGGGACAGGGTACAATGAGCAGTTCTTC. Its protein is CASTSGTGYNEQFF. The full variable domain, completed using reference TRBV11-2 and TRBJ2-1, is EAGVAQSPRYKIIEKRQSVAFWCNPISGHATLYWYQQILGQGPKLLIQFQNNGVVDDSQLPKDRFSAERLKGVDSTLKIQPAKLEDSAVYLCASTSGTGYNEQFFGPGTRLTVL.

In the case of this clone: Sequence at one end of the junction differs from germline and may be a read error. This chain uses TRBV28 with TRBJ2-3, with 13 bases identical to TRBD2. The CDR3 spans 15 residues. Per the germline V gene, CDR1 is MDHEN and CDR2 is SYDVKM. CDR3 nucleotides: TGTGCCAGCGGACTAGCGGGAGTGAGCACAGGTACGCAGTATTTT. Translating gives CASGLAGVSTGTQYF. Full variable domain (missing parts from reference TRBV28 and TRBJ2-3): DVKVTQSSRYLVKRTGEKVFLECVQDMDHENMFWYRQDPGLGLRLIYFSYDVKMKEKGDIPEGYSVSREKKERFSLILESASTNQTSMYLCASGLAGVSTGTQYFGPGTRLTVL.

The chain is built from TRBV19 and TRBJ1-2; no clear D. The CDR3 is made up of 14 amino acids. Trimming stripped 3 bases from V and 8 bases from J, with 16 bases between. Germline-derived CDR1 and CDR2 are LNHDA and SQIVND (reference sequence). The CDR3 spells CASSIRIPHSGYTF. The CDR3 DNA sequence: TGTGCCAGTAGTATCCGAATCCCCCACAGCGGCTACACCTTC.

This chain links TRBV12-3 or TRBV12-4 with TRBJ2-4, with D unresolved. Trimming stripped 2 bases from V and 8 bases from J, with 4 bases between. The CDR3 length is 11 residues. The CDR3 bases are TGTGCCAGCAGTTTACGGGACATTCAGTACTTC. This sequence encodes CASSLRDIQYF.

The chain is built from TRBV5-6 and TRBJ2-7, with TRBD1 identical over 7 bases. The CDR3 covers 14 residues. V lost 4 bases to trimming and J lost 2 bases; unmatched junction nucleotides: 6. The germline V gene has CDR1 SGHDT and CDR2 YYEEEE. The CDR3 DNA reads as TGTGCCAGCAGCCCACAGGGGAGCCCCTACGAGCAGTACTTC. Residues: CASSPQGSPYEQYF. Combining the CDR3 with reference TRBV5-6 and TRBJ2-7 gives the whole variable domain DAGVTQSPTHLIKTRGQQVTLRCSPKSGHDTVSWYQQALGQGPQFIFQYYEEEERQRGNFPDRFSGHQFPNYSSELNVNALLLGDSALYLCASSPQGSPYEQYFGPGTRLTVT.

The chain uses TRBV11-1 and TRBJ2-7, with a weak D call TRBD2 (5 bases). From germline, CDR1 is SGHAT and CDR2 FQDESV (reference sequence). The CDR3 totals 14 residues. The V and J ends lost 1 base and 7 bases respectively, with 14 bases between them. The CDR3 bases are TGTGCCAGCAGCTTAGGAGGGCGACTACTGGAGCAGTACTTC. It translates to CASSLGGRLLEQYF.

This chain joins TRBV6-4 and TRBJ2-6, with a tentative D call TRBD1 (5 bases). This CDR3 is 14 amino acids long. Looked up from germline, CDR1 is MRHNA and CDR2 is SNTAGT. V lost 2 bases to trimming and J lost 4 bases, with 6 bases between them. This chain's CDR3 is CASSDGAGANVLTF. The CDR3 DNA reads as TGTGCCAGCAGTGACGGGGCCGGGGCCAACGTCCTGACTTTC.

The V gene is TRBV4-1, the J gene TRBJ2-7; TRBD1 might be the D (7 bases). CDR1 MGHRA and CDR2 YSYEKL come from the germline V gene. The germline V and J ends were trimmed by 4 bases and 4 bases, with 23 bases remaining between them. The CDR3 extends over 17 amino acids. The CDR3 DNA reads TGCGCCAGCAGCCTCAGGGGGTGGCGGGACGCCCCATACGAGCAGTACTTC. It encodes CASSLRGWRDAPYEQYF.

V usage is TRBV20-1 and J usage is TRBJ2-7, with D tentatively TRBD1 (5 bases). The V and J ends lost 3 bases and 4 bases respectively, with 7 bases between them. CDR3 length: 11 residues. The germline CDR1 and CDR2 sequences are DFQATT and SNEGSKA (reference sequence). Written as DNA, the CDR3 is TGCAGTGCTAGCAGGGATTACGAGCAGTACTTC. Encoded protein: CSASRDYEQYF.

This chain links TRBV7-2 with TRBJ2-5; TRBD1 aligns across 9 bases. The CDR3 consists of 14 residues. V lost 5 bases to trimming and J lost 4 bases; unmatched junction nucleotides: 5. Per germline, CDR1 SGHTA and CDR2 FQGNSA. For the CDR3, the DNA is TGTGCCAGCAGCGCCACAGGGGGCTCAGAGACCCAGTACTTC. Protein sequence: CASSATGGSETQYF.

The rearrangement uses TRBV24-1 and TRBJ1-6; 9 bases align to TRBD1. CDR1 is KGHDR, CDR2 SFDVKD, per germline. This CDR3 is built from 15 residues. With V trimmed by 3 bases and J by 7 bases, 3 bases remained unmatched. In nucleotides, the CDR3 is TGTGCCACCAGTGATGATGGACAGGGGAATTCACCCCTCCACTTT. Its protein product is CATSDDGQGNSPLHF.

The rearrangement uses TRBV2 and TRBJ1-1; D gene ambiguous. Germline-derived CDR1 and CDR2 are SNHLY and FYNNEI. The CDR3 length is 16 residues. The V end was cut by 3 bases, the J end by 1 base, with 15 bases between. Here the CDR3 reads CASSDSRETQNTEAFF. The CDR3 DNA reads TGTGCCAGCAGTGATTCGCGGGAGACACAGAACACTGAAGCTTTCTTT.

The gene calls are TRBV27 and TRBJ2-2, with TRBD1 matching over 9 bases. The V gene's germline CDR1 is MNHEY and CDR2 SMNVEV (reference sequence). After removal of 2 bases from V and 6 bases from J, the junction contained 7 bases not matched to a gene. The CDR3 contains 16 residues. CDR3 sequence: CASSLAGQGRSGELFF. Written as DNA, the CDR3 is TGTGCCAGCAGTTTAGCGGGACAGGGAAGGTCCGGGGAGCTGTTTTTT.

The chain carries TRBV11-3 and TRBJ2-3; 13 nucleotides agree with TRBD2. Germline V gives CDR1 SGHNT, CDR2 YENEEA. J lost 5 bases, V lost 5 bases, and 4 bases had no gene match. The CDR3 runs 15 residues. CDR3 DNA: TGTGCCAGCAGCCCCCGGACTAGCGGGAGAGATACGCAGTATTTT. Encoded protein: CASSPRTSGRDTQYF.

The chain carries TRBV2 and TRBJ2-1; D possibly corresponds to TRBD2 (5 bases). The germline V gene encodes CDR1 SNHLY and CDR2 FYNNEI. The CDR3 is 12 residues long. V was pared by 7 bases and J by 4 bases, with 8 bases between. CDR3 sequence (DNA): TGTGCCAGCAATCGGGAATACAATGAGCAGTTCTTC. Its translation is CASNREYNEQFF.

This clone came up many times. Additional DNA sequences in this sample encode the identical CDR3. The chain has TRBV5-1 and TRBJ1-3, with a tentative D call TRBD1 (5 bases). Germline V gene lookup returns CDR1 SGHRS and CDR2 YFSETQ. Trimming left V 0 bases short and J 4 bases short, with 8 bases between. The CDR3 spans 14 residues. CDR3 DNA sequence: TGCGCCAGCAGCTTGGCAGGGTACGGAAACACCATATATTTT. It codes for CASSLAGYGNTIYF.

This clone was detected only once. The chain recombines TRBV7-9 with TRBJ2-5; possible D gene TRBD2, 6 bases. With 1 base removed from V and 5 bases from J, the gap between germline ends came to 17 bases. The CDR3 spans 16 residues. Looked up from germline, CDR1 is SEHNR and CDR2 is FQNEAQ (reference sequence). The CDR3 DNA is TGTGCCAGCAGCTTAGTTCATGGGGGAGGTTACGAGACCCAGTACTTC. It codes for CASSLVHGGGYETQYF.